The 2 T cell receptor beta chains in this list originate from one sample, sequenced in a study of shared clonotypes between healthy human individuals. The table came from immunoSEQ multiplex PCR; TCRdb's copy has only in-frame clones and leaves some out. The sample has about 700,000 clones; about 92% are singletons. The naive CD8 population came from CD45RO-negative cells selected for CCR7, without terminally differentiated effector memory CD45RA+ cells. Sequencing was carried out using naive CD8+ T cells sorted from blood. All receptors derive from a man younger than 45 in good health.

V gene TRBV7-9 combines with J gene TRBJ1-1; D unresolved. From germline, CDR1 is SEHNR and CDR2 FQNEAQ (reference sequence). The CDR3 consists of 14 residues. V was cut by 5 bases and J by 1 base, with 11 bases left in between. The CDR3 DNA follows: TGTGCCAGCAGCCCTGATGAGGGGAACACTGAAGCTTTCTTT. It yields the protein CASSPDEGNTEAFF.

The chain links TRBV18 to TRBJ2-3; D gene ambiguous. This CDR3 has 16 residues. The V end lost 3 bases, the J end lost 4 bases, and 17 bases lay between the germline ends. The V gene's germline CDR1 is KGHSH and CDR2 LQKENI. CDR3 DNA sequence: TGTGCCAGCTCACCGTGGACCGGCGGTCGGGCAGATACGCAGTATTTT. Translated, it gives CASSPWTGGRADTQYF.